The source of this TCR beta chain is a study of control samples from healthy donors and cancer patients. Repertoires were generated with immunoSEQ multiplex PCR, while TCRdb's copy carries only in-frame clones and drops some. The sample lists 100,000 to 150,000 clones, roughly 84% occurring once. The V gene lost 5 bases and the J gene lost 1 base, with 5 bases spanning the gap. This CDR3 has 12 amino acids. Germline-derived CDR1 and CDR2 are WNHNN and SYGVQD (reference sequence). V is TRBV10-1 and J is TRBJ1-1, with D possibly matching TRBD1 (5 bases). The receptor comes from a man in his forties in good health. The specimen was blood. The CDR3 sequence is CASSRGNTEAFF. CDR3 DNA: TGCGCCAGCAGTAGGGGGAACACTGAAGCTTTCTTT.